This TCR beta chain stems from a study of blood T cell repertoires in COVID-19. In the study overall: Sources were T cells, B-cell-depleted T cells, or PBMCs; the material itself was cDNA or gDNA.

Study processing details: Estimated nucleated cell counts came from reference gene primer amplification. Sequenced by immunoSEQ multiplex PCR; TCRdb stores in-frame clones only, minus some. V and J calls and clone size are given by that table; D and trimming were obtained from the DNA. The top ten hold approximately 3.4% of the sample, which has more than 95,000 clones, just under 85% seen once. The germline gives CDR1 SGHDT, CDR2 YYEEEE. This CDR3 spans 15 amino acids. After removal of 0 bases from V and 8 bases from J, the junction contained 5 bases not matched to a gene. The sequence was obtained from an elderly woman with active or convalescent COVID-19. The chain uses TRBV5-6 and TRBJ1-6; 7 bases agree with TRBD1. Source material: peripheral blood. Here the CDR3 reads CASSLVGQIYSPLHF. CDR3 sequence (DNA): TGTGCCAGCAGCTTGGTGGGACAGATTTATTCACCCCTCCACTTT.